This entry describes one T cell receptor (beta chain). The data belong to a study of blood T cell repertoires in COVID-19. Per the germline V gene, CDR1 is KGHDR and CDR2 is SFDVKD. The V gene end was trimmed by 7 bases and the J gene end by 8 bases; junction bases not matched to a gene: 8. This CDR3 region has 14 residues. Produced via immunoSEQ multiplex PCR; TCRdb's table is partial and in-frame only. The sample consists of 270,000 or so clones, approximately 90% of them appearing once. The sample comprised PBMCs or T cells enriched from blood (not recorded which). This receptor was taken from a woman in her twenties or thirties with acute COVID-19. The chain links TRBV24-1 to TRBJ2-1; 9 bases map to TRBD2. CDR3 loop: CATRGVAGEDEQFF. CDR3 coding DNA: TGTGCCACCAGGGGGGTAGCGGGAGAGGATGAGCAGTTCTTC.